This T cell receptor beta chain was found in a study of T cell repertoires in cytomegalovirus infection (dated by TCRdb to between 2018 and 2021). Broadly, across the study: Recently identified HLA-C-restricted CMV epitopes, whose presentation resists viral immunomodulation, were targeted by peptide stimulations together with well-studied HLA-B-restricted epitopes. Donor HLA type was relevant to the analysis, as public TCR beta signatures indicated carriage of CMV infection together with the matching HLA type. Points the paper makes about the study in general: In the ex vivo response, HLA-C-restricted CMV-specific TCR beta clonotypes were dominant, and in two of eight donors the single most frequent clonotype came from this HLA-C-restricted group. Carriers of CMV infection plus the relevant HLA type were discriminated by the cumulative frequency of public TCR beta family members in the study cohort and in an independent approximately 360-donor cohort.

V is trimmed back by 3 bases and J by 0 bases, and the junction contains 5 bases that no gene match accounts for. Counted from cysteine to phenylalanine, this CDR3 has 16 amino acids. Only the CDR3 region is kept as DNA, spanning 48 bases read in frame from base 1. Per the germline V gene, ENHRY is the CDR1 and SYGVKD is the CDR2. A note on this clonotype: The clone's antigen remains unknown. Base qualities are missing; no much larger clone stands one base away.

The treatment or condition label, as the study defines it: in vitro stimulation with specific CMV peptide epitopes to enrich CMV-specific T cells. The sequencing machine was an Illumina HiSeq 1500. The public reads were quality trimmed at Q25 with fastp and then assembled into clones with MiXCR by TCRdb, keeping productive beta chains. Each entry is one CDR3 protein sequence, shown with its most common DNA and genes. For this sample the table gives roughly 700,000 distinct CDR3 sequences, of which roughly 30% were detected only once. In total, the top ten clones hold 15% to 20% of the sample. Sequenced material: cultured PBMCs, taken from culture after CMV antigen stimulation. This receptor was obtained from a human donor in good health (CMV status not recorded). Some clones in this sample may be carry-over from other donors' samples. In this chain, TRBV10-3 is recombined with TRBJ2-3; 8 bases in the junction line up with TRBD1. The DNA reads as follows: TGTGCCATCAGTGAAGGACAGGGACTTAGCACAGATACGCAGTATTTT. Its translation reads: CAISEGQGLSTDTQYF.